This T cell receptor beta chain came from a study of blood T cell repertoires in COVID-19 (TCRdb year 2020). Regarding the complete study: The collaborator samples originated in the United States, Italy and Spain and spanned the acute and convalescent phases of COVID-19. The prospective study material was composed of cDNA or gDNA derived from T cells, B-cell-depleted T cells, or PBMCs. Subjects who had been exposed to COVID-19, were actively infected with it, or had recovered from it provided the deeply sampled blood TCRbeta repertoires that made up the dataset. The repertoires were released in a freely available public database meant as a resource for research on the immune response to SARS-CoV-2. The samples were drawn from the first 160 participants of the ongoing ImmuneRACE study and from 950 to 1,500 subjects provided by 6 global collaborators. The sample metadata nearly always contained a de-identified subject ID, COVID-19 status, age in years and sex. Where available, HLA class I and class II types were obtained from metadata supplied by the sample provider rather than from assay-based typing. The study at large found these results: The amount of clinical and demographic metadata varied by source and participant and was provided uncurated.

As concerns this clone: The antigen it recognizes is unknown. No base quality values were provided; no much bigger clone lies one nucleotide off.

The CDR3 spans 13 residues, from the cysteine through the phenylalanine. The sequence is cut down to CDR3 DNA, 39 bases in frame from base 1. The trim is 5 bases for V and 5 bases for J, with a gap of 12 bases between the germline ends. CDR1 and CDR2, per the germline V gene, are KGHSH and LQKENI. Collaborating institutions collected whole blood in K2EDTA tubes following their own protocols. For TCRbeta analysis, collaborators shipped samples as frozen whole blood, isolated PBMCs, or DNA extracted from either of those sample types. TCRbeta CDR3 regions were amplified from genomic DNA by means of the immunoSEQ Assay, a bias-controlled multiplex PCR. Concerning the study's data processing: The number of nucleated cells in each sample was estimated from the amplification of reference gene primers within the assay. Sequence reads were collapsed and filtered to measure the absolute abundance of every unique TCRbeta CDR3 rearrangement. For each sample, productive Simpson clonality was calculated as the square root of Simpson's diversity index across productive rearrangements. TCRdb obtained this table from immuneACCESS and retained in-frame rearrangements with V and J assigned. These tables miss some clones; where compared with another copy, unresolved V genes account for less than half of the shortfall, and the remainder is unexplained. The V and J calls and clone size come from that table; D and trimming were worked out from the DNA. This sample is represented by about 250,000 clones; 80% to 90% of them were singletons. Of the sample, over 1.1% is held by the ten largest clones.

The TCR sequence derives from an elderly man with acute or convalescent COVID-19. The sequence joins TRBV18 to TRBJ2-5, with TRBD2 perhaps the D gene, on 6 matching bases. The sequencing input was peripheral blood. The CDR3 region reads CASSGGLSETQYF. The DNA sequence is TGTGCCAGCTCAGGAGGGCTTTCGGAGACCCAGTACTTC.